This T cell receptor (beta chain) was sequenced in a study of identical twins. With respect to this clonotype: A junction end diverges from the germline sequence, so it may reflect a read error.

TCRdb ran MiXCR on the 5' RACE reads and lists one entry per CDR3 protein. This sample has 1.5 million to 2 million distinct CDR3 sequences, with around 29% found just once. This TCR derives from a newborn girl in good health. Material: cord blood.

CDR3 residues: CASSEAGQSTEVFF. CDR3 nucleotide sequence: TGTGCCAGCAGTGAAGCGGGACAGAGCACTGAAGTTTTCTTT. The chain employs TRBV6-1 and TRBJ1-1; 7 bases line up with TRBD1. This CDR3 region has 14 residues. CDR1 MNHNS and CDR2 SASEGT come from the germline V gene.